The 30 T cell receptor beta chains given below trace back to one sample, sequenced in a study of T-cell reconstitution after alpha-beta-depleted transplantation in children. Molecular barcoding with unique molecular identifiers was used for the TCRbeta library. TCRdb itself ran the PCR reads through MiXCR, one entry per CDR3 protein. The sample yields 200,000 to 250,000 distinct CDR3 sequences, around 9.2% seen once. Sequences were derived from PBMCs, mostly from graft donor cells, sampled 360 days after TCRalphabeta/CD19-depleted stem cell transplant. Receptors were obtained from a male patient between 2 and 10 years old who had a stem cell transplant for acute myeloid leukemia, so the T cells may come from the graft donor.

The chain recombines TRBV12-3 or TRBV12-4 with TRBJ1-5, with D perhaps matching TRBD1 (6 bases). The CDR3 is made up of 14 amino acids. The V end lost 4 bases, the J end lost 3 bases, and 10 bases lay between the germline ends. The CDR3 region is CASSSNRDNQPQHF. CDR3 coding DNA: TGTGCCAGCAGTTCGAACAGGGACAATCAGCCCCAGCATTTT.

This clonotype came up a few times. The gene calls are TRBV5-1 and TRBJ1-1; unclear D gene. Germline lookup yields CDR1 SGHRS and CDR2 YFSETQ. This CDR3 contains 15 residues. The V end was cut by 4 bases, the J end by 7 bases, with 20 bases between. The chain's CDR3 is CASSPAGSGIREAFF. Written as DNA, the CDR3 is TGCGCCAGCAGCCCCGCTGGTTCAGGTATTCGTGAAGCTTTCTTT.

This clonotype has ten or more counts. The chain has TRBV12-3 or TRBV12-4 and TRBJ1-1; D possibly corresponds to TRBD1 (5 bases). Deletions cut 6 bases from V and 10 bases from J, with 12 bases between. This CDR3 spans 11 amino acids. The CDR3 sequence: CASSLGGRAFF. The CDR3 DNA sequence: TGTGCCAGCAGCTTGGGGGGGAGAGCTTTCTTT.

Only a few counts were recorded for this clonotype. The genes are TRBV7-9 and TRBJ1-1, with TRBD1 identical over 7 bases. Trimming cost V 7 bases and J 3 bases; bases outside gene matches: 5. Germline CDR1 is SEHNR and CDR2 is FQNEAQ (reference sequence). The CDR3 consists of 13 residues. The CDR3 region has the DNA TGTGCCAGCAAGGAGGGGGCGGACACTGAAGCTTTCTTT. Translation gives CASKEGADTEAFF.

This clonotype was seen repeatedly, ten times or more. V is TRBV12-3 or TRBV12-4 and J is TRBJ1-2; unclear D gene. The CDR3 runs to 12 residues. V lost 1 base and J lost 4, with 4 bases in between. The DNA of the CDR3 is TGTGCCAGCAGTTTAGTCAGCTATGGCTACACCTTC. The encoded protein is CASSLVSYGYTF.

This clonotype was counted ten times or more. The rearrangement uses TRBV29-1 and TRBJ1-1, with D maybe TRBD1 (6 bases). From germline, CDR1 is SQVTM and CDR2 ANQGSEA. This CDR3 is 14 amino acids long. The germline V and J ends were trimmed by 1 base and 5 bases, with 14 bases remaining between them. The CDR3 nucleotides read TGCAGCGTTGAAGTTTCGGGGGCACTTACTGAAGCTTTCTTT. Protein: CSVEVSGALTEAFF.

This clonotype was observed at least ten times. CDR3 sequence: CASSLLAVPRKTEAFF. The CDR3 DNA sequence: TGTGCCAGCAGTTTACTGGCAGTACCTAGAAAGACTGAAGCTTTCTTT. This rearrangement joins TRBV12-3 or TRBV12-4 to TRBJ1-1; unclear D gene. This CDR3 contains 16 residues. V was cut by 2 bases and J by 5 bases, with 18 bases left in between.

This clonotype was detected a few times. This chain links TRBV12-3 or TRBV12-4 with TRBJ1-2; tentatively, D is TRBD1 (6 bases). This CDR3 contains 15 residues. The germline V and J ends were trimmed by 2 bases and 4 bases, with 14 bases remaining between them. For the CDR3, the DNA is TGTGCCAGCAGTTTACATGGGGGGCGCGTCTATGGCTACACCTTC. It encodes CASSLHGGRVYGYTF.

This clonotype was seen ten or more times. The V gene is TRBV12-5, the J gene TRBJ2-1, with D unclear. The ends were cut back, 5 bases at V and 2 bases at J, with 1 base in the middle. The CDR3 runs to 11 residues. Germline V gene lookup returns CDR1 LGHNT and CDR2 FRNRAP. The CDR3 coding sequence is TGTGCTAGTGGTACCTACAATGAGCAGTTCTTC. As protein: CASGTYNEQFF.

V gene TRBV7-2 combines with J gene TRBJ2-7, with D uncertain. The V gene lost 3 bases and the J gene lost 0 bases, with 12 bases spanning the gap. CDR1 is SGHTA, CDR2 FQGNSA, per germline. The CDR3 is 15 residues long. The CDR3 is CASSFSTYHSYEQYF. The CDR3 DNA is TGTGCCAGCAGCTTCTCGACCTATCACTCCTACGAGCAGTACTTC.

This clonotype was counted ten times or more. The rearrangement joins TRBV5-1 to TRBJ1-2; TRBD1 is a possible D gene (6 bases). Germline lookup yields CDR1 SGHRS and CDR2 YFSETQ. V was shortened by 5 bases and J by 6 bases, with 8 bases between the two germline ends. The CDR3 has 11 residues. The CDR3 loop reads CASSQGNGYTF. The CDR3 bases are TGCGCCAGCAGTCAGGGGAATGGCTACACCTTC.

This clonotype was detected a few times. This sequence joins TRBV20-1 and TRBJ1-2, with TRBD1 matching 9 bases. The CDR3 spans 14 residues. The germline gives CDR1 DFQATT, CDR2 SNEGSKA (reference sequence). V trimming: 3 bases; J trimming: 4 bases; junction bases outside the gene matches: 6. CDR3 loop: CSASGTGWGYGYTF. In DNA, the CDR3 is TGCAGTGCTAGCGGGACAGGGTGGGGCTATGGCTACACCTTC.

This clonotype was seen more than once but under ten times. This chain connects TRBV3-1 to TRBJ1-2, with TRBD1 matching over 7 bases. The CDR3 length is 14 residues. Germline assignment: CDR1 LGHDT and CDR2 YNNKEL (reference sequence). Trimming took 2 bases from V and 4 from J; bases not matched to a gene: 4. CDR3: CASSQQQGSYGYTF. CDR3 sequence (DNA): TGTGCCAGCAGCCAACAACAGGGGTCCTATGGCTACACCTTC.

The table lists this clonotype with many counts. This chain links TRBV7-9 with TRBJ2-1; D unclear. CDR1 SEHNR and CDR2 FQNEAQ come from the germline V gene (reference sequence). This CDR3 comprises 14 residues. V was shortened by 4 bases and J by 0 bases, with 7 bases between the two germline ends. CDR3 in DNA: TGTGCCAGCAGCTCTGAGATCTCCTACAATGAGCAGTTCTTC. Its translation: CASSSEISYNEQFF. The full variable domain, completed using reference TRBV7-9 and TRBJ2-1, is DTGVSQNPRHKITKRGQNVTFRCDPISEHNRLYWYRQTLGQGPEFLTYFQNEAQLEKSRLLSDRFSAERPKGSFSTLEIQRTEQGDSAMYLCASSSEISYNEQFFGPGTRLTVL.

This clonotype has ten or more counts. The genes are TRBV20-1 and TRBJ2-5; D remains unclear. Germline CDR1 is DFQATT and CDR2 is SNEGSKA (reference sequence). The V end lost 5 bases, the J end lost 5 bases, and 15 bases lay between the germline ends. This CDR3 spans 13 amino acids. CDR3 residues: CSARKGRDETQYF. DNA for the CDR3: TGCAGTGCTCGAAAGGGCAGAGACGAGACCCAGTACTTC.

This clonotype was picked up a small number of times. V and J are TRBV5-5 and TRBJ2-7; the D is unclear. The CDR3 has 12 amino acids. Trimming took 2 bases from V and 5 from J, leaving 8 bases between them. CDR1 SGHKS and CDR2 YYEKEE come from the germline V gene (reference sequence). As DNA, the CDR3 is TGTGCCAGCAGCTTCGGTGCTCACGAGCAGTACTTC. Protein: CASSFGAHEQYF.

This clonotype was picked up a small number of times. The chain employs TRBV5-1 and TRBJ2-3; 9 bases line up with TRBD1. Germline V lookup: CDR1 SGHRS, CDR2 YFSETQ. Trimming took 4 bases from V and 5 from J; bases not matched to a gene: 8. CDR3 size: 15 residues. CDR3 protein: CASSKRGTGQDTQYF. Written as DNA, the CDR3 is TGCGCCAGCAGCAAAAGGGGGACAGGGCAAGATACGCAGTATTTT. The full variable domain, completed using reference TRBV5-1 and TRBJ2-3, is KAGVTQTPRYLIKTRGQQVTLSCSPISGHRSVSWYQQTPGQGLQFLFEYFSETQRNKGNFPGRFSGRQFSNSRSEMNVSTLELGDSALYLCASSKRGTGQDTQYFGPGTRLTVL.

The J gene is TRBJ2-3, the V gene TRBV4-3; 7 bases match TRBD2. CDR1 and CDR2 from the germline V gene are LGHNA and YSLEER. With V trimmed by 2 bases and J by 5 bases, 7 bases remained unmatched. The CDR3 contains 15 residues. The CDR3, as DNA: TGCGCCAGCAGCCAAAGCCCGGGAGGAATAGATACGCAGTATTTT. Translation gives CASSQSPGGIDTQYF.

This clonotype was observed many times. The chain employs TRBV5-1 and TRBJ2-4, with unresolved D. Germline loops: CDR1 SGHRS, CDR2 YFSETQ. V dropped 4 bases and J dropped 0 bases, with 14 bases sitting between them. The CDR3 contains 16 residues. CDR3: CASSPTPTVAKNIQYF. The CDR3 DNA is TGCGCCAGCAGCCCTACCCCCACAGTAGCCAAAAACATTCAGTACTTC.

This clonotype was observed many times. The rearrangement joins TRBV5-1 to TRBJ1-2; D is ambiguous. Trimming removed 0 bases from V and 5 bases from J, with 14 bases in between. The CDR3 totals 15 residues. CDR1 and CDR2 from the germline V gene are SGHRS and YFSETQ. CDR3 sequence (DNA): TGCGCCAGCAGCTTGGCCGCACAGAGTCCTTATGGCTACACCTTC. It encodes CASSLAAQSPYGYTF.

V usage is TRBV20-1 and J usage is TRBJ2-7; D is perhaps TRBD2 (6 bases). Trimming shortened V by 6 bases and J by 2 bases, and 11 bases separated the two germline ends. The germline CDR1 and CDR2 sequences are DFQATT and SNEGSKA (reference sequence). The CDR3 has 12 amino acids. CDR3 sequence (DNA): TGCAGTGCGGGACTCAACACCTACGAGCAGTACTTC. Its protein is CSAGLNTYEQYF.

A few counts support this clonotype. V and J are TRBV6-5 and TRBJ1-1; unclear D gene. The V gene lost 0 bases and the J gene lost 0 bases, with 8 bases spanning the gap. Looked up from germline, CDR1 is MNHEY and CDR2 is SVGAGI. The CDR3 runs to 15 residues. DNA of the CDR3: TGTGCCAGCAGTTACTCGCCTTCGGTGAACACTGAAGCTTTCTTT. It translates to CASSYSPSVNTEAFF.

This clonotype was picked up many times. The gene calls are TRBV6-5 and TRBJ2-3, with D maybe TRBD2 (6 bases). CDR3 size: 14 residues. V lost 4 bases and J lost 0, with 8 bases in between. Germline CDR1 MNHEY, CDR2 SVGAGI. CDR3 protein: CASSSAGSTDTQYF. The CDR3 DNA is TGTGCCAGCAGTTCAGCGGGTAGCACAGATACGCAGTATTTT.

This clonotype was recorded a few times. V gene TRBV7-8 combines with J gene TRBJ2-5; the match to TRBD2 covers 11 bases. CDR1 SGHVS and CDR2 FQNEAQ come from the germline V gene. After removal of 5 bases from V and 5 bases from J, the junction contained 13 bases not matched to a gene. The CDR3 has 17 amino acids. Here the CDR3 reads CASSEGFSGRATETQYF. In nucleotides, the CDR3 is TGTGCCAGCAGCGAGGGGTTTAGCGGGAGGGCCACGGAGACCCAGTACTTC.

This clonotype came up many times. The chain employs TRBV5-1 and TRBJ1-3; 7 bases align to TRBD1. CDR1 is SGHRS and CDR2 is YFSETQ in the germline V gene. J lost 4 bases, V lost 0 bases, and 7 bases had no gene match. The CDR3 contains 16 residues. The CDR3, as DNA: TGCGCCAGCAGCTTGGTCCCCGGGACAGACGGAAACACCATATATTTT. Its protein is CASSLVPGTDGNTIYF.

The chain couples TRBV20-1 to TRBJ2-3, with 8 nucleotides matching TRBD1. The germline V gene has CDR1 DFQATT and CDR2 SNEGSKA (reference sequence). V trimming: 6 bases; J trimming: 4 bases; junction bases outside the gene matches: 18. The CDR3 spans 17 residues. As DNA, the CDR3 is TGCAGTGCAAGGGTCGATCACAGGGGGATGGGTTCAGATACGCAGTATTTT. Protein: CSARVDHRGMGSDTQYF.

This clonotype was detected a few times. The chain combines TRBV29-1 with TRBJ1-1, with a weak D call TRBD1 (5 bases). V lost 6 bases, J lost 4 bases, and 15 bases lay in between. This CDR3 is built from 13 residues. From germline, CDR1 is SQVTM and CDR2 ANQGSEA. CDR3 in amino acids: CSVATRTTTEAFF. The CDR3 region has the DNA TGCAGCGTGGCTACTAGGACAACCACTGAAGCTTTCTTT.

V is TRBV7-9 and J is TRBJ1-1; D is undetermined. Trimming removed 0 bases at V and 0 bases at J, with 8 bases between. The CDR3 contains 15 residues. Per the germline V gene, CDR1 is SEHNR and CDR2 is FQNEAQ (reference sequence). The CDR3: CASSLARNMNTEAFF. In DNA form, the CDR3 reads TGTGCCAGCAGCTTAGCCCGGAATATGAACACTGAAGCTTTCTTT.

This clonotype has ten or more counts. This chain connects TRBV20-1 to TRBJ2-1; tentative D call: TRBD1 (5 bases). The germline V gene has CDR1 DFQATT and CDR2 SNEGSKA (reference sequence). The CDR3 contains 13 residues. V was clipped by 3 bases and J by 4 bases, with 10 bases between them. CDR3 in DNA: TGCAGTGCTAGCCCCAGGGTTTACAATGAGCAGTTCTTC. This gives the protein CSASPRVYNEQFF.

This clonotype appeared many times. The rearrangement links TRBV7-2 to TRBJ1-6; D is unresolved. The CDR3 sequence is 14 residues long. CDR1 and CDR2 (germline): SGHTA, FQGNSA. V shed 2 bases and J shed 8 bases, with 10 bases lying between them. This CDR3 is CASSLLGSDSPLHF. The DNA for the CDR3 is TGTGCCAGCAGCTTATTGGGTTCAGATTCACCCCTCCACTTT.